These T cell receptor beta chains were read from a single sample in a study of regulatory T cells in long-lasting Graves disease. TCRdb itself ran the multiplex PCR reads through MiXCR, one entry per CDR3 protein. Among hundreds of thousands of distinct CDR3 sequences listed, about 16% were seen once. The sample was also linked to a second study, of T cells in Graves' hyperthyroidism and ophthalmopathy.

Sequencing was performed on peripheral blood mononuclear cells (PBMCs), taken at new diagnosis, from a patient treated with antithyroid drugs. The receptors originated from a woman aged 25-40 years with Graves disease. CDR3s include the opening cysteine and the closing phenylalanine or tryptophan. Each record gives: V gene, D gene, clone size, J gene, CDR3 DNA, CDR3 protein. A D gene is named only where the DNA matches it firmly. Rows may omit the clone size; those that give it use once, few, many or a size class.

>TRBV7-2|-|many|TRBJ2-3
TGTGCCAGCAGCCCTGGGGTTGTGGATACGCAGTATTTT
CASSPGVVDTQYF
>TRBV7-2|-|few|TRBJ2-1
TGTGCCAGCAGCCTACCCCTTACTGAGCAGTTCTTC
CASSLPLTEQFF
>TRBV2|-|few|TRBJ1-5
TGTGCCAGCAGTGAAGCGTCTAATCAGCCCCAGCATTTT
CASSEASNQPQHF
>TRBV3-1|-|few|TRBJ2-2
TGTGCCAGCAGCCAAGGGGTTATCGGGAGTGGCGGGGAGCTGTTTTTT
CASSQGVIGSGGELFF
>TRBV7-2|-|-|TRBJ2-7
TGTGCCAGCAGGCGGCCCGGAGACACCTACGAGCAGTACTTC
CASRRPGDTYEQYF
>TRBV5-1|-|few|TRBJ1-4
TGCGCCAGCAGCTCGAGAGAGCGCATACAGGGTATGGATGAAAGACTGTTTTTT
CASSSRERIQGMDERLFF
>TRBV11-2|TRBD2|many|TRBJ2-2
TGTGCCAGCAGCTTTTTCGGGACTAGCGGAATCGGGGAGCTGTTTTTT
CASSFFGTSGIGELFF
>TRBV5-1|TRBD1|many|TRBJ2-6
TGCGCCAGCAGCTCTCCGAATACAACGGGACAGGTGTCTTCTGGGGCCAACGTCCTGACTTTC
CASSSPNTTGQVSSGANVLTF
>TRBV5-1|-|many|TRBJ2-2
TGCGCCAGCAGCTTGAGAGGAGGGGACACCGGGGAGCTGTTTTTT
CASSLRGGDTGELFF
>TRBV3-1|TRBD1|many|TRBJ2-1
TGTGCCAGCAGCCACGCCGGGACAGGCGAGCAGTTCTTC
CASSHAGTGEQFF
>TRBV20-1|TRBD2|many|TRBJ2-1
TGCAGTGCTAGAGATCTCACTAGCGGTAGCAATGAGCAGTTCTTC
CSARDLTSGSNEQFF
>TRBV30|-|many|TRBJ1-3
TGTGCCTGGAGTTTCCGGGCCCCCAGCTCTGGAAACACCATATATTTT
CAWSFRAPSSGNTIYF
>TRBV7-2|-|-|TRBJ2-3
TGTGCCAGCAGCTTATACAGTGTGGGGGATACGCAGTATTTT
CASSLYSVGDTQYF
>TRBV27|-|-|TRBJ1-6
TGTGCCAGCAGTTTAGGCTCCAATTCACCCCTCCACTTT
CASSLGSNSPLHF
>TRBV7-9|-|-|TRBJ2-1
TGTGCCAGCAGCTACGGGGACTTTCCGTTTCCCTGCAATGAGCAGTTCTTC
CASSYGDFPFPCNEQFF
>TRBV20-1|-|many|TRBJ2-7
TGCAGTGCTAGAGTAGACTACGAGCAGTACTTC
CSARVDYEQYF
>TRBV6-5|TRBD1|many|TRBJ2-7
TGTGCCAGCAGTTACTCGAACAGGGGTGGCTACGAGCAGTACTTC
CASSYSNRGGYEQYF
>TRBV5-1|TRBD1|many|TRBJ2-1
TGCGCCAGCAGCTTGGGGGTGTACAGGGGAGACAATGAGCAGTTCTTC
CASSLGVYRGDNEQFF
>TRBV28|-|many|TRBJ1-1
TGTGCCAGCAGTTTTCGGCGGGGCACCGGGGACACTGAAGCTTTCTTT
CASSFRRGTGDTEAFF
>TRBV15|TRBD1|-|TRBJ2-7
TGTGCCACCAGCAAGGACAGGCAGTTTGACGAGCAGTACTTC
CATSKDRQFDEQYF
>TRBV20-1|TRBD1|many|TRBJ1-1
TGCAGTGCTGAACAGGGGGAAAATACTGAAGCTTTCTTT
CSAEQGENTEAFF
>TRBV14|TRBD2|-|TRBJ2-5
TGTGCCAGCAGCCCCTTAGCGGGAGTGGGTGAGACCCAGTACTTC
CASSPLAGVGETQYF
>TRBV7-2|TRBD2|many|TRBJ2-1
TGTGCCAGCAGCCCGGGACTAGCGGGAGGCAATGAGCAGTTCTTC
CASSPGLAGGNEQFF
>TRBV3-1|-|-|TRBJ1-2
TGTGCCAGCAGCCAAGGAGGGGGGGCCCGAGGCTACACCTTC
CASSQGGGARGYTF
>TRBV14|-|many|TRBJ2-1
TGTGCCAGCAGCCAAGGCACTTACAATGAGCAGTTCTTC
CASSQGTYNEQFF
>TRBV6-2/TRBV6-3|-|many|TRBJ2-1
TGTGCCAGCAGTTACACCGGCCGAGGTTATATTGAGCAGTTCTTC
CASSYTGRGYIEQFF
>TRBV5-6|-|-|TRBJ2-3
TGTGCCAAAACCGGTTGCGCAGATACGCAGTATTTT
CAKTGCADTQYF
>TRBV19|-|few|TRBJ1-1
TGTGCCAGTAGTAAGGACAAGAACACTGAAGCTTTCTTT
CASSKDKNTEAFF
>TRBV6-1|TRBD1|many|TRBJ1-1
TGTGCCAGCAGTGCTCCGGGACAGGCCCGACCTGAAGCTTTCTTT
CASSAPGQARPEAFF
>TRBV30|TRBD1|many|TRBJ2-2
TGTGCCTCCCGGACAGGGATAAGGACCGGGGAGCTGTTTTTT
CASRTGIRTGELFF
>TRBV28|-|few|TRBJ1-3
TGTGCCAGCAGTTTGGGTCTTCTCGGAAACACCATATATTTT
CASSLGLLGNTIYF
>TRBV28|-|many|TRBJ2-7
TGTGCCAGCAGTTTGCCCATAGCTCCAGGCAGCCACGAGCAGTACTTC
CASSLPIAPGSHEQYF
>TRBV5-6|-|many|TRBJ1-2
TGTGCCAGCAGCTTGGCGGATAACTATGGCTACACCTTC
CASSLADNYGYTF
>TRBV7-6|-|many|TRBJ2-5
TGTGCCAGCAGCCCCCTGGAGACCCAGTACTTC
CASSPLETQYF
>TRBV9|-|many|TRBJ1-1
TGTGCCAGCAGCGTAGGGCCGGGCATGAACACTGAAGCTTTCTTT
CASSVGPGMNTEAFF